This TCR beta chain came from a study of T cell responses to AZD1222 COVID-19 vaccine (TCRdb year 2021). Context from the whole study: AZD1222 recipients with second doses at about 4 weeks or about 12 weeks were pooled, because spike-specific TCR depth and breadth did not differ between schedules. A total of approximately 230 trial participants underwent TCR sequencing, of whom 207 received two doses of AZD1222 and some 26 received two doses of the MenACWY control vaccine. Enrollment into the trials was organized by age into subgroups of 18-55, 56-69 and 70-plus years, and those subgroups contained about 160, 30 and 59 TCR-sequenced participants, respectively. Broad study findings and their caveats: Conclusions about previously exposed vaccinees are limited, since just five or six AZD1222 recipients were seropositive for SARS-CoV-2 at baseline. A significant rise in spike-specific TCR breadth and depth was observed after two AZD1222 doses relative to day 0 and relative to MenACWY recipients. CD4 TCRs associated with the vaccine covered the entire spike protein, and the dominant responses were in regions 160-218 and 743-854. Because no day 14 peak-response samples were available, the repertoires could be characterized only after the peak T cell response. In the small 56-69-year group, the increase in depth fell short of significance, most likely because of low power. Nearly half of unique spike-specific TCRs reportedly recognized epitopes outside regions mutated in the B.1.351 and B.1.1.7 variants. Participants were mostly white British and included more females than males, and it was suggested by the authors that clonal diversity may have been underestimated.

A word on this clone: What this receptor recognizes is not known. Base qualities were left out, and no much larger clone turns up one base away. The sample contains more than one DNA sequence encoding this CDR3.

The CDR3 regions of human TCRbeta chains were analyzed by immunosequencing. Per the original workflow: Repertoire TCRs were matched against a reference library of SARS-CoV-2-specific TCRs generated with the MIRA antigen-specificity platform. Breadth was defined as the fraction of unique TCRs that were SARS-CoV-2-associated. Depth was defined as the fraction of total T cells that were SARS-CoV-2-associated. Using the MIRA data, each spike-specific TCR was assigned both to the spike region to which the TCR was reactive and to a CD4 or CD8 class. Log10-transformed breadth and depth values were compared by one-way ANOVA with Sidak's multiple comparisons tests. Drawn from immuneACCESS, this table holds only the in-frame rearrangements with V and J called that TCRdb kept. Clones are partly lost; checked studies trace under half to an unresolved V gene and leave the rest unexplained. The V and J calls and clone size come from that table; D and trimming were worked out from the DNA. The sample table contains some 160,000 clones; only one count was recorded for approximately 91% of them. Around 6% of the sample is held by the ten biggest clonotypes.

From V the trimming removes 4 bases and from J it removes 4 bases, while the gene matches leave 3 bases of the junction unaccounted for. The CDR3 starts with the cysteine, ends with the phenylalanine, and has 13 residues. Just CDR3 DNA is preserved here, 39 bases in frame from base 1. In the germline V gene, CDR1 corresponds to MRHNA and CDR2 to SNTAGT. The time point label on this specimen signifies: baseline before first vaccination. The vaccinee samples were drawn from two UK trials, COV001 and COV002, one of which was a single-blind randomized controlled phase 2/3 trial testing AZD1222 (ChAdOx1 nCoV-19) in healthy adults. For TCRbeta chain sequencing, PBMC samples were collected from trial participants at day 0 and at day 28 after the second dose.

Recombination joined TRBV6-4 with TRBJ1-1, with 7 central nucleotides matching TRBD1. This receptor was taken from an adult in good health. The specimen was peripheral blood, collected on day 0 of AZD1222 vaccination. The CDR3: CASSVQGGTEAFF. The DNA is as follows: TGTGCCAGCAGTGTCCAGGGGGGCACTGAAGCTTTCTTT.